Below, 2 T cell receptor beta chains from the same sample are listed, as sequenced in a study of cytomegalovirus exposure and HLA in healthy donors. PCR amplification relied on 60 Vbeta primers (plus 13 Jbeta primers). Clones were sequenced by immunoSEQ multiplex PCR, and TCRdb holds only the in-frame ones, with some missing. The table shows under 200,000 clones, with 75% to 85% occurring only once. The sequenced sample consisted of PBMCs. Source of these receptors: a girl aged 2-10 years in good health and CMV-seropositive.

The chain combines TRBV5-1 with TRBJ1-1; D perhaps matches TRBD1 (6 bases). The CDR3 contains 14 residues. Germline V CDR1 and CDR2: SGHRS, YFSETQ. Trimming left V 2 bases short and J 6 bases short, with 14 bases between. In DNA, the CDR3 is TGCGCCAGCAGCTTTGCAGGGGTCCCCGCTGAAGCTTTCTTT. Its protein product is CASSFAGVPAEAFF.

V is TRBV30 and J is TRBJ1-6; 7 bases agree with TRBD1. Germline lookup yields CDR1 GTSNPN and CDR2 SVGIG (reference sequence). The junction had 0 bases not matched to a gene; V was cut back by 0 bases and J by 7 bases. The CDR3 has 13 amino acids. This CDR3 reads CAWSVQGNSPLHF. The CDR3 coding sequence is TGTGCCTGGAGTGTACAGGGGAATTCACCCCTCCACTTT. The full variable domain, rest sourced from reference TRBV30 and TRBJ1-6, is SQTIHQWPATLVQPVGSPLSLECTVEGTSNPNLYWYRQAAGRGLQLLFYSVGIGQISSEVPQNLSASRPQDRQFILSSKKLLLSDSGFYLCAWSVQGNSPLHFGNGTRLTVT.